Shown below are 21 T cell receptor beta chains from a single sample sequenced in a study of blood T cell repertoires in COVID-19. This table comes from immunoSEQ multiplex PCR, and its TCRdb copy is limited to in-frame clones, with some not included. The repertoire holds roughly 73,000 clones, with 70% to 85% as singletons. Sequenced input: peripheral blood. The source of these receptors is a woman aged 55-70 years with acute or convalescent COVID-19.

The chain recombines TRBV28 with TRBJ2-7; D remains ambiguous. Germline loops: CDR1 MDHEN, CDR2 SYDVKM. V lost 6 bases, J lost 1 base, and 16 bases lay in between. The CDR3 runs 15 residues. The CDR3 spells CASSLRSPASYEQYF. The CDR3 DNA sequence: TGTGCCAGCAGCCTAAGGAGTCCGGCGTCCTACGAGCAGTACTTC. Together with reference TRBV28 and TRBJ2-7, the CDR3 gives the full variable domain: DVKVTQSSRYLVKRTGEKVFLECVQDMDHENMFWYRQDPGLGLRLIYFSYDVKMKEKGDIPEGYSVSREKKERFSLILESASTNQTSMYLCASSLRSPASYEQYFGPGTRLTVT.

The gene calls are TRBV19 and TRBJ1-2, with TRBD1 matching over 7 bases. The CDR3 consists of 18 residues. CDR1 and CDR2 from the germline V gene are LNHDA and SQIVND (reference sequence). With V trimmed by 5 bases and J by 6 bases, 21 bases remained unmatched. The CDR3 nucleotides are TGTGCCAGTAGTCCCTACGCCGGGACAGCGACCAGTTGGCATGGCTACACCTTC. As protein: CASSPYAGTATSWHGYTF.

The V gene is TRBV11-2, the J gene TRBJ1-2, with 7 bases aligning to TRBD1. CDR3 length: 16 residues. V trimming: 2 bases; J trimming: 8 bases; junction bases outside the gene matches: 14. From germline, CDR1 is SGHAT and CDR2 FQNNGV. This chain's CDR3 is CASSLTLLTGVDGYTF. CDR3 bases: TGTGCCAGCAGCTTAACTCTTCTAACAGGGGTCGACGGCTACACCTTC.

The CDR3 DNA is TGTGCCAGCAGGCCTGGACTGACTGAAGCTTTCTTT. As protein: CASRPGLTEAFF. V and J are TRBV12-3 or TRBV12-4 and TRBJ1-1, with unresolved D. The CDR3 extends over 12 amino acids. V was clipped by 6 bases and J by 5 bases, with 10 bases between them.

The rearrangement joins TRBV10-3 to TRBJ2-7; D unresolved. The CDR3 has 12 residues. The germline gives CDR1 ENHRY, CDR2 SYGVKD. The V gene lost 3 bases and the J gene lost 12 bases, with 15 bases spanning the gap. This CDR3 reads CAISEQFQGSYF. CDR3 nucleotides: TGTGCCATCAGTGAACAGTTCCAAGGTTCGTACTTC.

This sequence joins TRBV28 and TRBJ1-1; D unclear. The germline CDR1 and CDR2 sequences are MDHEN and SYDVKM. CDR3 length: 13 amino acids. V was shortened by 3 bases and J by 10 bases, with 15 bases between the two germline ends. This CDR3 is CASSFSLQLAAFF. The CDR3 coding sequence is TGTGCCAGCAGTTTTTCTCTACAGCTTGCAGCTTTCTTT.

The V gene is TRBV24-1, the J gene TRBJ1-2; D is unresolved. CDR1 KGHDR and CDR2 SFDVKD come from the germline V gene. The CDR3 totals 13 residues. Trimming removed 4 bases at V and 4 bases at J, with 9 bases between. The CDR3 DNA reads TGTGCCACCAGTGAAAACAGATTCTATGGCTACACCTTC. As protein: CATSENRFYGYTF.

This chain joins TRBV28 and TRBJ2-5; a possible D gene is TRBD1 (5 bases). V dropped 4 bases and J dropped 4 bases, with 10 bases sitting between them. The CDR3 extends over 13 amino acids. Germline V gives CDR1 MDHEN, CDR2 SYDVKM. In nucleotides, the CDR3 is TGTGCCAGCAGTTCATCGGACATAGAGACCCAGTACTTC. It encodes CASSSSDIETQYF.

This clone was found a few times. The rearrangement joins TRBV5-6 to TRBJ1-4; TRBD1 matches 9 bases. The V segment lost 4 bases and the J segment 6 bases; nucleotides outside the gene matches: 7. There are 15 residues in the CDR3. CDR1 and CDR2 from the germline V gene are SGHDT and YYEEEE. DNA of the CDR3: TGTGCCAGCAGCCGGACACAGGGGGCCTATGAAAAACTGTTTTTT. This gives the protein CASSRTQGAYEKLFF.

V and J are TRBV5-1 and TRBJ2-1; 14 bases are a match to TRBD2. Germline values: CDR1 SGHRS, CDR2 YFSETQ. The CDR3 spans 18 residues. V lost 2 bases and J lost 4; bases outside the gene matches: 8. CDR3 sequence: CASSLSAGLAGEYNEQFF. The CDR3 bases are TGCGCCAGCAGCTTAAGCGCGGGACTAGCGGGAGAGTACAATGAGCAGTTCTTC.

V is TRBV3-1 (or the pseudogene TRBV3-2) and J is TRBJ1-1; unclear D gene. The germline V gene encodes CDR1 LGHDT and CDR2 YNNKEL (reference sequence). This CDR3 has 12 amino acids. With 1 base removed from V and 8 bases from J, the gap between germline ends came to 8 bases. DNA of the CDR3: TGTGCCAGCAGCCAAGCGAGTGCAGAAGCTTTCTTT. It specifies CASSQASAEAFF.

The CDR3: CASSEIDFNQPQHF. CDR3 nucleotides: TGTGCCAGCAGTGAAATTGACTTTAATCAGCCCCAGCATTTT. This sequence joins TRBV2 and TRBJ1-5; D call uncertain. The CDR3 runs 14 residues. Germline V CDR1 and CDR2: SNHLY, FYNNEI. V was clipped by 2 bases and J by 4 bases, with 9 bases between them.

V usage is TRBV6-6 and J usage is TRBJ2-3; D perhaps matches TRBD2 (6 bases). There are 15 residues in the CDR3. Trimming removed 7 bases at V and 4 bases at J, with 18 bases between. Germline values: CDR1 MNHNY, CDR2 SVGAGI (reference sequence). The CDR3 sequence is CASILAREVADTQYF. CDR3 DNA sequence: TGTGCCAGCATCCTGGCCAGGGAGGTGGCAGATACGCAGTATTTT.

The genes are TRBV15 and TRBJ1-5; D gene ambiguous. CDR1 is LNHNV and CDR2 is YYDKDF in the germline V gene (reference sequence). The CDR3 extends over 15 amino acids. Trimming took 0 bases from V and 8 from J, leaving 14 bases between them. The CDR3 bases are TGTGCCACCAGCAGAGATTGGGAGGCGGGTGAGCCCCAGCATTTT. Translation gives CATSRDWEAGEPQHF.

The chain recombines TRBV29-1 with TRBJ1-5; TRBD1 is a possible D gene (5 bases). This CDR3 contains 13 residues. V lost 7 bases and J lost 4, with 14 bases in between. Germline V gene sequence: CDR1 SQVTM, CDR2 ANQGSEA. The CDR3 DNA sequence: TGCAGCGCCCGACAGTCCCTTAATCAGCCCCAGCATTTT. It codes for CSARQSLNQPQHF.

The gene calls are TRBV7-6 and TRBJ2-7; D not certain. CDR3 length equals 13 residues. Germline CDR1 is SGHVS and CDR2 is FNYEAQ. Deletions cut 0 bases from V and 7 bases from J, with 10 bases between. CDR3 nucleotide sequence: TGTGCCAGCAGCTTAGCTACCGAAGCGGAGCAGTACTTC. Protein product: CASSLATEAEQYF.

This sequence joins TRBV5-6 and TRBJ1-2; D is undetermined. This CDR3 contains 14 residues. V was cut by 4 bases and J by 8 bases, with 18 bases left in between. CDR1 SGHDT and CDR2 YYEEEE come from the germline V gene. The CDR3 protein is CASSRAGSAEGYTF. Written as DNA, the CDR3 is TGTGCCAGCAGCCGGGCGGGGTCGGCGGAAGGCTACACCTTC.

This clone was counted between two and nine times. The V call is TRBV18, the J call TRBJ2-3; 13 nucleotides match TRBD2. Germline V gives CDR1 KGHSH, CDR2 LQKENI. The CDR3 runs 17 residues. Unmatched junction bases numbered 7, after V lost 3 bases and J lost 4 bases. CDR3 in amino acids: CASSPSTSGRASDTQYF. For the CDR3, the DNA is TGTGCCAGCTCACCCAGTACTAGCGGGAGGGCCTCAGATACGCAGTATTTT.

This rearrangement joins TRBV9 to TRBJ1-2, with 7 bases fitting TRBD1. Germline assignment: CDR1 SGDLS and CDR2 YYNGEE. The CDR3 loop spans 12 amino acids. J lost 8 bases, V lost 6 bases, and 7 bases had no gene match. CDR3: CASTRTGDGYTF. DNA of the CDR3: TGTGCCAGCACCAGAACAGGGGACGGCTACACCTTC.

V is TRBV9 and J is TRBJ1-3; 8 nucleotides align to TRBD1. V gave up 4 bases and J gave up 2 bases; unmatched junction bases: 2. CDR1 is SGDLS, CDR2 YYNGEE, per germline. CDR3 length equals 14 residues. CDR3 DNA: TGTGCCAGCAGCCTGACAGGGGCTGGAAACACCATATATTTT. Amino acid sequence: CASSLTGAGNTIYF.

The V and J genes are TRBV28 and TRBJ2-7; maybe TRBD1 (6 bases). The CDR3 runs to 15 residues. The V gene lost 2 bases and the J gene lost 2 bases, with 13 bases spanning the gap. CDR1 and CDR2 (germline): MDHEN, SYDVKM. The CDR3 bases are TGTGCCAGCAGTTTACGTCTGCAGGGGACCTACGAGCAGTACTTC. The encoded protein is CASSLRLQGTYEQYF.